This entry lists 5 T cell receptor beta chains sequenced from one sample in a study of blood T cell repertoires in COVID-19. The table came from immunoSEQ multiplex PCR; TCRdb's copy has only in-frame clones and leaves some out. This sample yields approximately 61,000 clones, of which 70% to 90% are seen a single time; approximately 5% belongs to the top ten. Specimen: peripheral blood. The receptors stem from a man between 65 and 85 years old with acute or convalescent COVID-19.

The chain links TRBV5-1 to TRBJ2-2; 10 bases line up with TRBD1. The junction had 9 bases not matched to a gene; V was cut back by 4 bases and J by 9 bases. In germline, CDR1 is SGHRS, CDR2 YFSETQ. The CDR3 is 15 amino acids. The CDR3 loop reads CASSQPGQGMRELFF. In DNA form, the CDR3 reads TGCGCCAGCAGCCAACCGGGACAGGGGATGCGGGAGCTGTTTTTT. Full variable domain (rest looked up from reference TRBV5-1 and TRBJ2-2): KAGVTQTPRYLIKTRGQQVTLSCSPISGHRSVSWYQQTPGQGLQFLFEYFSETQRNKGNFPGRFSGRQFSNSRSEMNVSTLELGDSALYLCASSQPGQGMRELFFGEGSRLTVL.

V usage is TRBV27 and J usage is TRBJ1-2; no clear D. The CDR3 totals 14 residues. V shed 3 bases and J shed 5 bases, with 13 bases lying between them. Germline values: CDR1 MNHEY, CDR2 SMNVEV (reference sequence). CDR3: CASSLAGNRYGYTF. The CDR3 DNA reads TGTGCCAGCAGTTTGGCAGGCAATCGGTATGGCTACACCTTC.

The chain employs TRBV5-1 and TRBJ1-2; D is possibly TRBD1 (6 bases). CDR1 and CDR2 (germline): SGHRS, YFSETQ. The V gene lost 2 bases and the J gene lost 5 bases, with 16 bases spanning the gap. The CDR3 runs 15 residues. In nucleotides, the CDR3 is TGCGCCAGCAGCTTAGGGGGATCTACACCTTATGGCTACACCTTC. Its protein product is CASSLGGSTPYGYTF.

The chain combines TRBV2 with TRBJ1-2, with TRBD1 identical over 7 bases. The CDR3 sequence is 13 residues long. CDR1 is SNHLY and CDR2 is FYNNEI in the germline V gene. J lost 3 bases, V lost 5 bases, and 3 bases had no gene match. The CDR3 spells CASSRQGDYGYTF. The CDR3 region has the DNA TGTGCCAGCAGTAGACAGGGTGACTATGGCTACACCTTC. The full variable domain, its missing parts supplied by reference TRBV2 and TRBJ1-2, is EPEVTQTPSHQVTQMGQEVILRCVPISNHLYFYWYRQILGQKVEFLVSFYNNEISEKSEIFDDQFSVERPDGSNFTLKIRSTKLEDSAMYFCASSRQGDYGYTFGSGTRLTVV.

The rearrangement joins TRBV29-1 to TRBJ2-1, with TRBD1 matching 9 bases. The CDR3 has 14 amino acids. V trimming: 7 bases; J trimming: 2 bases; junction bases outside the gene matches: 6. Germline assignment: CDR1 SQVTM and CDR2 ANQGSEA. CDR3 in amino acids: CSAWDREAYNEQFF. CDR3 DNA: TGCAGCGCCTGGGACAGGGAAGCCTACAATGAGCAGTTCTTC.